This TCR beta chain was observed in a study of beta chain features in type 1 diabetes. Across the whole study: The examined sorted cells totaled about 110 million across samples.

Investigators reverse transcribed all isolated RNA, so they sequenced expressed TCRB transcripts. The table came from immunoSEQ multiplex PCR; TCRdb's copy has only in-frame clones and leaves some out. The sample records about 700,000 clones, 13% being singletons. Overall study findings and caveats: Within each of all four CD4+ subsets, Type 1 diabetes patients had TCRB CDR3s that were moderately but significantly shorter.

This clone was seen a handful of times. Its antigen is still unknown. This TCR was sampled from a man between 18 and 29 years old with type 1 diabetes. The material sequenced was naive CD4+ T cells from blood.

The CDR3: CASGPEGGGSSYEQYF. The DNA for the CDR3 is TGTGCAAGTGGTCCCGAGGGGGGCGGAAGCTCCTACGAGCAGTACTTC. This sequence joins TRBV12-2 and TRBJ2-7. TRBV12-2 is a pseudogene. CDR3 size: 16 residues.